This T cell receptor (beta chain) came from a study of identical twins. MiXCR, applied by TCRdb to the 5' RACE reads, yields one record per CDR3 protein. The data show about 890,000 distinct CDR3 sequences, roughly 12% seen once. In its sample, this clonotype was seen a few times. The CDR3 is 15 amino acids. With 9 bases clipped from V and 5 bases from J, the junction kept 14 bases outside the gene matches. Germline assignment: CDR1 SGHRS and CDR2 YFSETQ. These data are also associated with another study on yellow fever vaccine responses in identical twins.

This TCR was sampled from a woman between 18 and 29 years old in good health. The chain uses TRBV5-1 and TRBJ2-1; TRBD2 agrees at 7 bases. Sample: PBMCs. The CDR3 DNA follows: TGCGCCACTCGGGGAGGGGCTAGCGATCACAATGAGCAGTTCTTC. Amino acids: CATRGGASDHNEQFF.